One TCR beta chain is described in this entry. No antigen is known for it. Sequence at one end of the junction differs from germline and may be a read error. The sample belongs to a study of cytomegalovirus exposure and HLA in healthy donors (dated by TCRdb to 2016 to 2017). Looking at the study overall: According to an earlier analysis of 550 to 700 of the donors, about 190 million T cells yielded 95 million to 140 million unique TCR beta sequences and roughly 280 Gb of sequence data. The study aimed to test whether signatures of past pathogen exposure could be identified by cataloging public T cell receptors. A later genetic analysis took genome-wide SNP genotypes for about three fifths of the roughly 670 donors and used that subset as a discovery cohort. Of the roughly 410 genotyped donors, 81% were placed in the genetic ancestry cluster associated with self-reported Caucasian donors. Typing coverage differed by locus: A, B, C, DRB1 and DQB1 were typed in roughly 620-640 donors, DQA1 in about 560, DPA1 in over 600, and DPB1 in just under 480. To predict cytomegalovirus infection status, the study brought together high-throughput TCR immunosequencing, statistical association of individual TCRs with disease status, and machine learning. All discovery cohort repertoires had been generated on a single sequencing platform. Both class I and class II loci were covered by HLA typing, at four-digit resolution. Using immunosequencing, the study profiled T cell repertoires from about 610 subjects and related those repertoires to cytomegalovirus serostatus. Five DR-DQ haplotypes were handled as single units for association and clustering because linkage in the cohort was strong. A separate validation cohort of over a hundred different subjects was used in addition to the approximately 700-subject first cohort. On average, roughly 240,000 unique TCR beta nucleotide sequences were sequenced per donor among a few hundred genotyped donors of the cohort, with roughly 18% of those sequences being non-productive. In the later analysis, no new phenotypic data were used to find candidate immune exposures; instead, reliance was placed on TCR beta sequences and their occurrence across donors. A later analysis re-analyzed previously published TCR beta repertoires from roughly 600 donors and added high-resolution HLA genotyping to study TCR occurrence patterns. An earlier analysis of several hundred of the donors applied high-throughput TCR beta sequencing to assess whether each TCR beta V gene segment acted as functional or pseudogenic. Donor age, sex, ethnicity and CMV serostatus were compiled alongside the repertoire data. Approximately 310 gigabases of sequencing data and 80 million or so unique TCR sequences were included in an early release covering over 600 HLA-typed donors.

What the authors observed across the whole study: A cluster of highly shared sequence variants was judged likely to be a technical artifact of the sequencing pipeline. Linkage disequilibrium might explain the correlated functional status among segregating V segments, but an unknown experimental factor could not be excluded. Only TCR beta chains were sequenced in this cohort, and the absence of alpha or paired-chain data limited detectable features. HLA typing was unavailable for some donors at each locus, so association tests used only the typed subset. In a later genetic analysis, fewer N-insertions in productive TCRs were reported among donors in an Asian-associated ancestry cluster than the roughly 700-donor mean. CMV serostatus was the only immune exposure information available for the cohort. In a later genetic analysis, a missense DCLRE1C variant was associated with V-gene and J-gene trimming of TCR beta chains, and the association was replicated in an independent cohort. The earlier analysis of a few hundred of the donors excluded some 15 rarely observed V segments, including chromosome 9 orphons, because counts were too low. The presence/absence analyses assumed that sequencing depth was roughly uniform across donors, and that assumption may not be true. A further reported finding was that TCR beta sequences accurately predicted the HLA-A and HLA-B alleles for most subjects in the first cohort. A later analysis found that most CMV-associated TCR beta chains appeared HLA-restricted, with HLA associations seemingly driven largely by CMV exposure. In vitro tests confirmed that a few of the cytomegalovirus-associated TCR beta chains recognize cytomegalovirus antigens. The classifier was reported to diagnose cytomegalovirus status with high specificity and sensitivity in both the original cohort and the validation cohort. According to the authors, the approach could potentially be generalized to other disease states and immunological phenotypes. Some IMGT-functional V segments, including TRBV6-2 and TRBV6-3, could not be told apart with the 87-base-pair reads, so those segments were excluded. A later analysis reported that several top co-occurrence clusters appeared linked to parvovirus B19, influenza, CMV and Epstein-Barr virus. In an earlier analysis of 587 of the donors, most TCR beta V segments appeared in productive rearrangements about 87% or about 30% of the time, broadly matching IMGT annotations. Compared with equally common non-associated chains, HLA-associated TCR beta chains in a later analysis were more clonally expanded and had lower generation probabilities. Most TCR sequences were seen in very few donors, while some public TCRs were found in many individuals. A later analysis found that TCR association rates varied across HLA loci, with DRB1 alleles showing the most associated TCRs and HLA-C alleles the fewest. In a later analysis, 16,951 TCR beta sequences were associated with specific HLA alleles at a false discovery rate of 0.05. The study gave a list of about 170 TCR beta chains associated with cytomegalovirus. Assigning TCR associations to individual alleles was difficult when HLA alleles, especially DR and DQ, strongly co-occurred.

The CDR3 runs 14 residues from the cysteine to the phenylalanine. The sequence is cut down to CDR3 DNA, 42 bases in frame from base 1. The germline V gene (reference sequence) provides CDR1 SEHNR and CDR2 FQNEAQ. Receptor libraries were prepared by the immunoSEQ multiplex PCR assay. For the multiplex PCR, a mixture combining 60 forward primers for TCR Vbeta segments and 13 reverse primers for TCR Jbeta segments was used. Amplification of the CDR3 region of rearranged TCR beta genes was performed with a multiplex PCR assay on genomic DNA. Amplified TCR beta libraries were sequenced as 87-base-pair reads on the Illumina HiSeq System. The authors processed their data as follows. A later analysis tallied roughly 78 million unique TCR beta chains across the 666 repertoires, and some 10 million of those chains were shared by two or more donors. A nearest-neighbor algorithm error-corrected the raw reads and collapsed the reads into unique sequences, merging closely related sequences to remove PCR and sequencing errors. CDR3 sequences were aligned to IMGT reference sequences to assign V, D and J gene segments. For a sequence to be retained, a match of at least six nucleotides was required to both a V gene segment and a J gene segment. Rearrangements were called productive when the CDR3 lacked stop codons and stayed in frame with V and J; all others were non-productive. CDR3 was defined by IMGT convention, running from the second conserved V-encoded cysteine to the conserved J-encoded phenylalanine. In an earlier analysis of around 540 of the donors, sequences lacking an unambiguous match to a single V gene segment were excluded. In an earlier analysis of 587 of the donors, V segments were called functional above 56.7% productive rearrangements and were called segregating when the between-donor standard deviation exceeded 5%. To diagnose cytomegalovirus status from the catalog of TCR beta chain sequences, a statistical classification framework was built. V and J gene assignment, in a later analysis, came from comparing TCR nucleotide sequences with IMGT/GENE-DB human TR gene sequences. Using the TCRdist pipeline, a later analysis assigned CDR3 sequences along with most-parsimonious VDJ recombination scenarios. In a later analysis, each TCR beta chain was defined by its CDR3 amino acid sequence together with its V-gene family, and reads lacking a unique V-gene family were excluded. A later analysis removed 550 to 700 highly shared, low-generation-probability nucleotide sequences to deal with suspected cross-contamination and a sequencing artifact. A later analysis calculated a clonal expansion index for each public chain from normalized within-repertoire ranks of inferred template counts. In a later analysis, generation probabilities were computed using a VDJ recombination model fitted to out-of-frame rearrangements, and the results were checked against IGoR. Hypergeometric tests were used in a later analysis to score TCR-TCR, TCR-HLA and TCR-CMV co-occurrence, with a repertoire-size bias correction applied to the TCR pairs. False discovery rates were estimated in a later analysis by permuting HLA or CMV assignments 20 times. In a later analysis, co-occurring TCRs were grouped with DBSCAN, and TCRdist sequence similarity was added when clustering was performed within HLA-allele-positive subsets. Repertoires with fewer than 30,000 or more than 120,000 public chains were left out of co-occurrence clustering, as were about 5 repertoires with anomalous nucleotide sharing. TCRdb obtained this table from immuneACCESS and retained in-frame rearrangements with V and J assigned. These tables miss some clones; where compared with another copy, unresolved V genes account for less than half of the shortfall, and the remainder is unexplained. V and J calls and clone size are copied from that table; D and trimming were computed from the DNA. This sample gives about 100,000 clones in total; 65% to 80% of them show up just once. The top ten clones comprise 1.5% to 2% of the sample.

The cohort consisted of hundreds of healthy bone marrow donors. At the time of sampling, every cohort member was nominally healthy, though immune exposures that went unrecorded were likely present. The donor tested CMV seronegative and was one of the 352 seronegative cohort members. Every donor gave a peripheral blood sample, and the peripheral blood mononuclear cells from that sample were used for TCR beta sequencing. Genomic DNA was extracted from the blood cell samples with the Qiagen DNeasy Blood Extraction Kit. Source material: PBMCs. This clonotype originated in a woman in her thirties or forties in good health and CMV-seronegative. The chain is made from TRBV7-9 and TRBJ2-1, with 8 central nucleotides matching TRBD2. DNA sequence: TGTTCCAGCAGCCCGGTGAAGACGGGGGGGGAGCAGTTCTTC. It specifies CSSSPVKTGGEQFF.